This paragraph covers one T cell receptor (beta chain) sequence. Its antigen is still unknown. The V end lost 9 bases, the J end lost 5 bases, and 11 bases lay between the germline ends. CDR1 and CDR2 (germline): MNHNS, SASEGT. The CDR3 is made up of 13 amino acids. The source of the sample is a study of T cell repertoires in cytomegalovirus infection. TCRdb reprocessed the reads via MiXCR and lists one record per CDR3 protein. The data hold around 360,000 distinct CDR3 sequences, with roughly 36% observed a single time. This specimen was cultured PBMCs, taken from culture after CMV antigen stimulation. This receptor was obtained from a human donor in good health (CMV status not recorded). Some clones in this sample may be carry-over from other donors' samples. The rearrangement joins TRBV6-1 to TRBJ1-6, with D tentatively TRBD1 (5 bases). DNA of the CDR3: TGTGCCAGTCTGGGACCGAATAATTCACCCCTCCACTTT. Protein sequence: CASLGPNNSPLHF.